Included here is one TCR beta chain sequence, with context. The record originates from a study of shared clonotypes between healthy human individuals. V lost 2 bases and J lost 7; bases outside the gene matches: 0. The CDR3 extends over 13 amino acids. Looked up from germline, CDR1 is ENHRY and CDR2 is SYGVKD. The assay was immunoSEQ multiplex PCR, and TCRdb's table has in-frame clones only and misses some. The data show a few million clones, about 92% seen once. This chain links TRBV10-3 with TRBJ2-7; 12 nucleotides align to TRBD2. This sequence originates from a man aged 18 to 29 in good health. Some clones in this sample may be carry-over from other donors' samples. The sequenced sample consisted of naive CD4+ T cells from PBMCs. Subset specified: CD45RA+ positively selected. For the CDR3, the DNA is TGTGCCATCAGTGAGACTAGCGGGGGGGAGCAGTACTTC. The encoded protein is CAISETSGGEQYF.